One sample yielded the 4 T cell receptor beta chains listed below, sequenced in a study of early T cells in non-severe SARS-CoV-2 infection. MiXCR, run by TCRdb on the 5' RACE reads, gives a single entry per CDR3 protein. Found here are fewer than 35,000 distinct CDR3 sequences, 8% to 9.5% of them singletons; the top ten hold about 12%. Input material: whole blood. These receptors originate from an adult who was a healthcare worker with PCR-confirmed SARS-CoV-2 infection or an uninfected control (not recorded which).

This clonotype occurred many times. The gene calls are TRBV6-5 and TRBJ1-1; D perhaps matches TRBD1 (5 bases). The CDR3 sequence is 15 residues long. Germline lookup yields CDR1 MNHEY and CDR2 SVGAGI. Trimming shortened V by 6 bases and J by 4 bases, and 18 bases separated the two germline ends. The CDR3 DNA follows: TGTGCCAGCAGCTACCGCGCTCAGAGGGGCACTGAAGCTTTCTTT. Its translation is CASSYRAQRGTEAFF.

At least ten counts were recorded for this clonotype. The CDR3, as DNA: TGCAGTGCGAACAACTGGGGGAACACTGAAGCTTTCTTT. Its protein product is CSANNWGNTEAFF. The J gene is TRBJ1-1, the V gene TRBV20-1; D is unresolved. Trimming cost V 6 bases and J 1 base, with 12 bases left between them. The CDR3 length is 13 residues. Per the germline V gene, CDR1 is DFQATT and CDR2 is SNEGSKA (reference sequence).

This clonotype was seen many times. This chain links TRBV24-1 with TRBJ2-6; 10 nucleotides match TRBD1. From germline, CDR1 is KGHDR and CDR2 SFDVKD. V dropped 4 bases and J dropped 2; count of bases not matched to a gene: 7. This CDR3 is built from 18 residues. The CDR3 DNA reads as TGTGCCACCAGTGACCCGGGACAGGGGCTGGCTGGGGCCAACGTCCTGACTTTC. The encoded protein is CATSDPGQGLAGANVLTF.

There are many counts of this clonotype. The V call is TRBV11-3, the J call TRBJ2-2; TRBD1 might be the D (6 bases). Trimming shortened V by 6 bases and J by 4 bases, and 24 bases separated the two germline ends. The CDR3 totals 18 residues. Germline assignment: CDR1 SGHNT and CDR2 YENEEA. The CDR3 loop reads CASRPHQTGLRGTGELFF. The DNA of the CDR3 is TGTGCCAGCAGACCCCATCAGACAGGCCTCCGTGGCACCGGGGAGCTGTTTTTT.